The 16 T cell receptor beta chains below were found in one sample sequenced in a study of cytotoxic CD8 clonotypes in ibrutinib-treated CLL. Sequencing was performed with immunoSEQ multiplex PCR; in TCRdb, only in-frame clones are kept and a portion is missing. Of roughly 45,000 clones detected, over 50% appear once; the ten largest clones hold approximately 21%. The sequencing used PBMCs, collected after 24 months of ibrutinib treatment. The receptors originated from a human donor with chronic lymphocytic leukemia.

A single count supports this clone. The chain couples TRBV7-6 to TRBJ1-1; D not resolved. The germline V gene encodes CDR1 SGHVS and CDR2 FNYEAQ. CDR3 length equals 11 residues. Trimming took off 5 bases at V and 5 bases at J, with 6 bases between the two ends. The CDR3 here is CASSPGTEAFF. The CDR3 DNA sequence: TGTGCCAGCAGCCCTGGGACTGAAGCTTTCTTT.

The J gene is TRBJ1-6, the V gene TRBV6-6; the D gene is possibly TRBD1 (6 bases). Per germline, CDR1 MNHNY and CDR2 SVGAGI (reference sequence). The ends were cut back, 8 bases at V and 9 bases at J, with 14 bases in the middle. The CDR3 loop spans 13 amino acids. The CDR3 spells CASGWGAGSPLHF. For the CDR3, the DNA is TGTGCCAGCGGCTGGGGGGCAGGTTCACCCCTCCACTTT.

The rearrangement joins TRBV30 to TRBJ1-1, with D possibly matching TRBD1 (5 bases). CDR3 length: 13 amino acids. With 3 bases removed from V and 6 bases from J, the gap between germline ends came to 14 bases. Germline-derived CDR1 and CDR2 are GTSNPN and SVGIG (reference sequence). CDR3 nucleotide sequence: TGTGCCTGGAGGACCGGACCGGGGCCTGAAGCTTTCTTT. Amino acid sequence: CAWRTGPGPEAFF.

The CDR3 nucleotides are TGTGCCAGCAGCTCCGGACAGGTGAACACTGAAGCTTTCTTT. Translation gives CASSSGQVNTEAFF. The gene calls are TRBV7-9 and TRBJ1-1; TRBD1 matches at 7 bases. The CDR3 length is 14 residues. J gave up 0 bases and V 4 bases, and 2 bases lay outside the gene matches. Germline CDR1 SEHNR, CDR2 FQNEAQ (reference sequence).

The chain recombines TRBV5-1 with TRBJ2-5; 8 bases agree with TRBD1. J lost 5 bases, V lost 4 bases, and 13 bases had no gene match. This CDR3 spans 16 amino acids. Germline V lookup: CDR1 SGHRS, CDR2 YFSETQ. The CDR3 DNA follows: TGCGCCAGCAGCCCGACCGGGACAGGTATTAGGGAGACCCAGTACTTC. Protein: CASSPTGTGIRETQYF.

This clone is a singleton in its sample. The V call is TRBV9, the J call TRBJ2-3, with TRBD2 matching 14 bases. Trimming took 4 bases from V and 2 from J; bases not matched to a gene: 6. Germline V gene sequence: CDR1 SGDLS, CDR2 YYNGEE. The CDR3 consists of 17 residues. The CDR3 is CASSPGTSGGATDTQYF. CDR3 DNA: TGTGCCAGCAGCCCCGGGACTAGCGGGGGTGCCACAGATACGCAGTATTTT.

The chain is built from TRBV28 and TRBJ1-2; 7 nucleotides line up with TRBD1. CDR1 MDHEN and CDR2 SYDVKM come from the germline V gene. The junction had 9 bases not matched to a gene; V was cut back by 7 bases and J by 4 bases. The CDR3 consists of 14 residues. CDR3 bases: TGTGCCAGCATCCAGTCGGGACAGATCTATGGCTACACCTTC. Its protein product is CASIQSGQIYGYTF.

This clone has just a few counts. The rearrangement joins TRBV6-1 to TRBJ1-3; D gene ambiguous. Germline V gene sequence: CDR1 MNHNS, CDR2 SASEGT. CDR3 length: 16 residues. V dropped 2 bases and J dropped 0 bases, with 11 bases sitting between them. CDR3 sequence reads: CASSESSNPSGNTIYF. DNA of the CDR3: TGTGCCAGCAGTGAAAGCTCGAACCCCTCTGGAAACACCATATATTTT.

The genes are TRBV11-3 and TRBJ2-1; 8 nucleotides align to TRBD1. The CDR3 covers 15 residues. The ends lost 1 base at V and 6 bases at J; junction bases unmatched: 5. Per germline, CDR1 SGHNT and CDR2 YENEEA. The DNA for the CDR3 is TGTGCCAGCAGCTTAGGCGGGACAGGACTCAATGAGCAGTTCTTC. Amino acids: CASSLGGTGLNEQFF.

This clone was picked up one time. The chain links TRBV15 to TRBJ1-2; D remains ambiguous. This CDR3 spans 13 amino acids. Germline assignment: CDR1 LNHNV and CDR2 YYDKDF (reference sequence). Trimming stripped 5 bases from V and 0 bases from J, with 7 bases between. The CDR3 DNA follows: TGTGCCACCAGCCTTACTGCTAACTATGGCTACACCTTC. Its protein product is CATSLTANYGYTF.

The rearrangement uses TRBV6-1 and TRBJ1-6; perhaps TRBD1 as D (5 bases). The CDR3 has 15 residues. The germline gives CDR1 MNHNS, CDR2 SASEGT. V gave up 0 bases and J gave up 6 bases, with 9 bases separating them. The DNA of the CDR3 is TGTGCCAGCAGTGAAGCTGCCGGGGGTAATTCACCCCTCCACTTT. This encodes CASSEAAGGNSPLHF.

V usage is TRBV28 and J usage is TRBJ2-7; 7 nucleotides align to TRBD2. J was trimmed by 4 bases and V by 1 base; bases with no gene match: 7. The CDR3 loop spans 15 amino acids. Germline V gene sequence: CDR1 MDHEN, CDR2 SYDVKM. The CDR3 region has the DNA TGTGCCAGCAGTTTATCTGGCGGGAGTATATACGAGCAGTACTTC. Translated: CASSLSGGSIYEQYF.

This clone was seen only a few times. The chain recombines TRBV18 with TRBJ1-5, with D uncertain. CDR3 length: 14 residues. Between the trimmed V and J ends, which lost 6 bases and 3 bases, there was a span of 12 bases. CDR1 KGHSH and CDR2 LQKENI come from the germline V gene. The CDR3: CASSFGKYNQPQHF. In DNA, the CDR3 is TGTGCCAGCTCCTTCGGGAAATACAATCAGCCCCAGCATTTT.

This clone was recorded only once. The rearrangement joins TRBV4-1 to TRBJ2-7, with D unclear. The germline gives CDR1 MGHRA, CDR2 YSYEKL. Deletions cut 0 bases from V and 7 bases from J, with 7 bases between. The CDR3 has 12 residues. The CDR3 is CASSQDWREQYF. The CDR3, as DNA: TGCGCCAGCAGCCAAGATTGGAGAGAGCAGTACTTC.

This clone was counted between two and nine times. V and J are TRBV7-2 and TRBJ2-7; D is ambiguous. The V gene's germline CDR1 is SGHTA and CDR2 FQGNSA. This CDR3 spans 12 amino acids. V was trimmed by 1 base and J by 3 bases, leaving 4 bases between them. CDR3 in DNA: TGTGCCAGCAGCTTAGATCACTACGAGCAGTACTTC. This codes for CASSLDHYEQYF.

The V and J genes are TRBV29-1 and TRBJ1-1; D unresolved. This CDR3 comprises 18 residues. CDR1 and CDR2 from the germline V gene are SQVTM and ANQGSEA. V dropped 2 bases and J dropped 0 bases, with 22 bases sitting between them. CDR3 amino acids: CSVESRRGFGGMNTEAFF. The CDR3, as DNA: TGCAGCGTTGAAAGTCGGCGGGGTTTCGGTGGGATGAACACTGAAGCTTTCTTT.